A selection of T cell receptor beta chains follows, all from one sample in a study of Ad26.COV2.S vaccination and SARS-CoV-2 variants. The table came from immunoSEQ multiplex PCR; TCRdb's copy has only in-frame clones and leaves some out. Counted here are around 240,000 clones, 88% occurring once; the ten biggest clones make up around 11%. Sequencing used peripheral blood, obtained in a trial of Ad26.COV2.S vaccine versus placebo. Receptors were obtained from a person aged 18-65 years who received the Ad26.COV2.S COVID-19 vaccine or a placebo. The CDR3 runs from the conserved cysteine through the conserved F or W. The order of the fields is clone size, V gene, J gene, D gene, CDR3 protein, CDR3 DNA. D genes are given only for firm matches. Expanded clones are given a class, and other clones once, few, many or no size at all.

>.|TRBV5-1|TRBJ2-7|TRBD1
CASSSGTADYEQYF
TGCGCCAGCAGCTCCGGGACAGCGGACTACGAGCAGTACTTC
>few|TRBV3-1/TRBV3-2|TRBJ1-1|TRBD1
CASSPQQGATEAFF
TGTGCCAGCAGCCCCCAACAGGGGGCCACTGAAGCTTTCTTT
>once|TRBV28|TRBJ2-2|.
CASAPREGWGFTGELFF
TGTGCCAGCGCCCCCCGGGAAGGGTGGGGATTCACCGGGGAGCTGTTTTTT
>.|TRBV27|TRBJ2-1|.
CASSFYGGALDEQFF
TGTGCCAGCAGTTTTTATGGGGGGGCCTTAGATGAGCAGTTCTTC
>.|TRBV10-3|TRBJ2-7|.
CASGGDRAAYEQYF
TGTGCCTCGGGGGGGGACAGGGCCGCCTACGAGCAGTACTTC
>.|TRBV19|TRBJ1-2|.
CASRPTGTFYGYTF
TGTGCCAGTAGGCCGACAGGTACCTTCTATGGCTACACCTTC
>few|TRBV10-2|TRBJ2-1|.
CASSPGTRGNEQFF
TGCGCCAGCTCCCCCGGGACCCGGGGGAATGAGCAGTTCTTC
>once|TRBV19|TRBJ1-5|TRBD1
CASSGQGASNQPQHF
TGTGCCAGTAGTGGACAGGGGGCGAGCAATCAGCCCCAGCATTTT
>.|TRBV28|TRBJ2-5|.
CASSLVVQETQYF
TGTGCCAGCAGTTTGGTGGTACAAGAGACCCAGTACTTC
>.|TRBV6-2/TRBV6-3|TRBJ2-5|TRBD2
CASSYSVIAGDGKTQYF
TGTGCCAGCAGTTACTCGGTCATAGCGGGAGATGGAAAGACCCAGTACTTC
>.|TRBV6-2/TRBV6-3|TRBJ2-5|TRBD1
CASSHAWDRGTETQYF
TGTGCCAGCAGTCACGCATGGGACAGGGGCACAGAGACCCAGTACTTC
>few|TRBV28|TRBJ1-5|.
CASSLYRTNQPQHF
TGTGCCAGCAGTTTATACAGGACCAATCAGCCCCAGCATTTT
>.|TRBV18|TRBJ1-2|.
CASSPLLGIGYGYTF
TGTGCCAGCTCACCACTTTTAGGGATCGGTTATGGCTACACCTTC
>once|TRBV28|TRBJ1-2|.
CASSLGQNYGYTF
TGTGCCAGCAGTTTAGGACAGAACTATGGCTACACCTTC
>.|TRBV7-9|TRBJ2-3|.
CASSSWTARDTQYF
TGTGCCAGCAGCTCTTGGACTGCTCGGGATACGCAGTATTTT
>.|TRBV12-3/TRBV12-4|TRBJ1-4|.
CASSFSIQGKLFF
TGTGCCAGCAGTTTCTCTATTCAGGGAAAACTGTTTTTT
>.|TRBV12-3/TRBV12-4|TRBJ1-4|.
CASSLEREKLFF
TGTGCCAGCAGTTTAGAGAGGGAAAAACTGTTTTTT
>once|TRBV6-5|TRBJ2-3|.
CASRPPAASTDTQYF
TGTGCCAGCAGACCACCGGCAGCTAGCACAGATACGCAGTATTTT
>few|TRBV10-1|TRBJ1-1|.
CASSVQGNTEAFF
TGCGCCAGCAGTGTGCAGGGGAACACTGAAGCTTTCTTT
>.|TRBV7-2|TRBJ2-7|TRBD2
CASSPSGGAYEQYF
TGTGCCAGCAGCCCTAGCGGGGGGGCTTACGAGCAGTACTTC
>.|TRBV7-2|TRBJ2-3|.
CASSLGQGRGTDTQYF
TGTGCCAGCAGCCTGGGGCAGGGGAGGGGCACAGATACGCAGTATTTT
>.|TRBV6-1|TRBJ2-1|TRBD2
CASSEGTSGLEQFF
TGTGCCAGCAGTGAGGGGACTAGTGGCCTCGAGCAGTTCTTC
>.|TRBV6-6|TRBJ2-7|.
CASSYTTGLLGYEQYF
TGTGCCAGCAGTTACACAACAGGGCTACTAGGCTACGAGCAGTACTTC
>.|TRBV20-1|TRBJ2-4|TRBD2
CSASALAGGPSIQYF
TGCAGTGCTAGTGCCCTAGCGGGGGGGCCGAGCATTCAGTACTTC
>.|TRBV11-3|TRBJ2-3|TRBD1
CASSLGQGGDTQYF
TGTGCCAGCAGCTTGGGACAGGGGGGCGATACGCAGTATTTT
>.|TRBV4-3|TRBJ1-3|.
CASSPTSGNTIYF
TGCGCCAGCAGCCCGACTTCTGGAAACACCATATATTTT
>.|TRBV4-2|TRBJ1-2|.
CASSHTGQSYGYTF
TGTGCCAGCAGCCATACAGGGCAAAGCTATGGCTACACCTTC
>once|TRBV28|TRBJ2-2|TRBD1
CASSLTGSAGELFF
TGTGCCAGCAGTCTGACAGGGAGCGCCGGGGAGCTGTTTTTT
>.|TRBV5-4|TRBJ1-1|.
CASSLGGARTEAFF
TGTGCCAGCAGCTTGGGGGGGGCGCGGACTGAAGCTTTCTTT
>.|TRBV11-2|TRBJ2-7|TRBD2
CASSLGSGGYEQYF
TGTGCCAGCAGCTTGGGTTCGGGGGGGTACGAGCAGTACTTC
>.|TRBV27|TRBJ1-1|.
CASSSGRLNTEAFF
TGTGCCAGCAGCTCTGGACGTCTGAACACTGAAGCTTTCTTT
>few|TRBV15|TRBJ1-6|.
CATSREGRFYNSPLHF
TGTGCCACCAGCAGAGAGGGACGGTTCTATAATTCACCCCTCCACTTT
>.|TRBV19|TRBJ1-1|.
CASSSLGNTEAFF
TGTGCCAGTAGTTCCCTAGGGAACACTGAAGCTTTCTTT
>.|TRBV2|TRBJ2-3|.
CASREATSTDTQYF
TGTGCCAGCAGGGAGGCCACTAGCACAGATACGCAGTATTTT
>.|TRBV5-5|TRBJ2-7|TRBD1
CASSLDLGQGYEQYF
TGTGCCAGCAGCTTGGACCTGGGACAGGGTTACGAGCAGTACTTC
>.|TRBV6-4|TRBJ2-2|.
CASSPQGPSTGELFF
TGTGCCAGCAGTCCACAGGGACCCAGCACCGGGGAGCTGTTTTTT
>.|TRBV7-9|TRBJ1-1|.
CASSLRGGGRVGTEAFF
TGTGCCAGCAGCTTACGCGGGGGGGGCCGAGTGGGCACTGAAGCTTTCTTT
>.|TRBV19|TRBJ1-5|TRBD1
CASSIGQGSSNQPQHF
TGTGCCAGTAGTATAGGACAGGGCTCTAGCAATCAGCCCCAGCATTTT
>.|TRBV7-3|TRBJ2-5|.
CASSLFPGETQYF
TGTGCCAGCAGCTTATTTCCCGGAGAGACCCAGTACTTC
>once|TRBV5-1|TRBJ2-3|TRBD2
CASSLGGSGMTDTQYF
TGCGCCAGCAGCTTGGGGGGTAGCGGGATGACAGATACGCAGTATTTT
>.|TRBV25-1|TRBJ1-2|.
CASSEFGQSAKSGGYTF
TGTGCCAGCAGTGAATTCGGGCAAAGCGCCAAGTCGGGTGGCTACACCTTC
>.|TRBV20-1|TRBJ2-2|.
CSASPANTGELFF
TGCAGTGCTAGTCCTGCGAACACCGGGGAGCTGTTTTTT
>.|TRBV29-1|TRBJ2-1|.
CSVDGGAYNEQFF
TGCAGCGTTGATGGGGGGGCGTACAATGAGCAGTTCTTC
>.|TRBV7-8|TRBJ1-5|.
CASSLGRQGINQPQHF
TGTGCCAGCAGCTTAGGTAGGCAGGGCATCAATCAGCCCCAGCATTTT
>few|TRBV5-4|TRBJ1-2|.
CASSLGGYGYTF
TGTGCCAGCAGCTTGGGGGGTTATGGCTACACCTTC
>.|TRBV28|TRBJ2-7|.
CASTDTLGGNYEQYF
TGTGCCAGCACGGACACCCTCGGCGGAAACTACGAGCAGTACTTC